What follows are 21 T cell receptor beta chains derived from one specimen sequenced in a study of persistence of HIV-infected CD4 T cells. The antigens of these receptors remain unknown. Sequencing used immunoSEQ version 4 in survey mode. Measured with immunoSEQ multiplex PCR; TCRdb has only the in-frame clones, and not every one. The data contain 35,000 to 55,000 clones, less than 90% of them singletons. This nonspecific control used anti-CD3/anti-CD28 bead stimulation of CD4+ T cells. Responding CD4+ T cells were sorted by upregulation of both CD40 ligand and CD69. The sample was CD4+ T cells sorted from PBMCs after roughly 20-hour stimulation, taken from a patient who received antiretroviral therapy. These TCRs come from an adult woman with HIV who was CMV-seropositive.

On this clone: Mismatch with germline at one junction end may stem from a read error. V usage is TRBV6-5 and J usage is TRBJ1-2; 11 bases are shared with TRBD1. This CDR3 has 16 amino acids. The germline CDR1 and CDR2 sequences are MNHEY and SVGAGI. CDR3 loop: CASSYSGQGAGYGHTF. For the CDR3, the DNA is TGTGCCAGCAGTTACTCCGGACAGGGGGCTGGCTATGGCCACACCTTC.

There are a few counts of this clone. The V and J genes are TRBV18 and TRBJ2-5; no firm D call. Germline V gene data show CDR1 as KGHSH and CDR2 as LQKENI. The germline V and J ends were trimmed by 2 bases and 2 bases, with 6 bases remaining between them. This CDR3 has 13 amino acids. The CDR3 loop is CASSPGLQETQYF. CDR3 sequence (DNA): TGTGCCAGCTCACCAGGATTACAAGAGACCCAGTACTTC. The whole variable domain, filled in from reference TRBV18 and TRBJ2-5, reads NAGVMQNPRHLVRRRGQEARLRCSPMKGHSHVYWYRQLPEEGLKFMVYLQKENIIDESGMPKERFSAEFPKEGPSILRIQQVVRGDSAAYFCASSPGLQETQYFGPGTRLLVL.

The rearrangement joins TRBV5-1 to TRBJ2-1; D unclear. Per germline, CDR1 SGHRS and CDR2 YFSETQ. The CDR3 covers 14 residues. V was trimmed by 0 bases and J by 4 bases, leaving 8 bases between them. Here the CDR3 DNA reads TGCGCCAGCAGCTTGGCAGTCCAGTACAATGAGCAGTTCTTC. This codes for CASSLAVQYNEQFF.

The J gene is TRBJ2-5, the V gene TRBV27; 8 nucleotides agree with TRBD2. With V trimmed by 8 bases and J by 5 bases, 10 bases remained unmatched. Germline-derived CDR1 and CDR2 are MNHEY and SMNVEV (reference sequence). This CDR3 region has 14 residues. The CDR3 DNA reads TGTGCCAGCCGCCCGGGACTAGACGGTGAGACCCAGTACTTC. Translated: CASRPGLDGETQYF.

The gene calls are TRBV6-1 and TRBJ2-1; TRBD1 agrees at 7 bases. Unmatched junction bases numbered 4, after V lost 2 bases and J lost 0 bases. This CDR3 spans 16 amino acids. Germline V gene sequence: CDR1 MNHNS, CDR2 SASEGT. CDR3 DNA sequence: TGTGCCAGCAGTGAACTGGCAGGGGGCTCCTACAATGAGCAGTTCTTC. It codes for CASSELAGGSYNEQFF.

J is TRBJ1-6 and V is TRBV5-8; D possibly corresponds to TRBD1 (5 bases). The V gene's germline CDR1 is SGHTS and CDR2 YDEGEE. The CDR3 extends over 16 amino acids. Between the trimmed V and J ends, which lost 0 bases and 0 bases, there was a span of 7 bases. As DNA, the CDR3 is TGTGCCAGCAGCTTGGTGGGGGGCTCCTATAATTCACCCCTCCACTTT. Its protein is CASSLVGGSYNSPLHF.

In this sample, this clone turned up once. This chain joins TRBV5-5 and TRBJ2-1, with TRBD2 as a possible D gene (5 bases). CDR3 length: 16 residues. The ends were cut back, 5 bases at V and 1 base at J, with 16 bases in the middle. Looked up from germline, CDR1 is SGHKS and CDR2 is YYEKEE (reference sequence). The CDR3 DNA follows: TGTGCCAGCAGTTATACTAGTCCCCTTTCCTACAATGAGCAGTTCTTC. This translates into CASSYTSPLSYNEQFF.

The chain carries TRBV7-3 and TRBJ2-3; 8 bases agree with TRBD1. The V gene's germline CDR1 is SGHTA and CDR2 FQGTGA. Trimming cost V 3 bases and J 6 bases; bases outside gene matches: 5. The CDR3 is 14 amino acids. This CDR3 is CASSFDRGSDTQYF. The CDR3 bases are TGTGCCAGCAGCTTTGACAGGGGATCGGATACGCAGTATTTT.

The sample holds a few counts of this clone. This chain joins TRBV2 and TRBJ2-2; D is possibly TRBD1 or TRBD2 (7 bases each). V lost 6 bases and J 1 base, leaving 12 bases between the germline ends. This CDR3 contains 15 residues. Germline-derived CDR1 and CDR2 are SNHLY and FYNNEI. The CDR3, as DNA: TGTGCCAGCAGGGGAGGGGGCCTGAACACCGGGGAGCTGTTTTTT. It specifies CASRGGGLNTGELFF.

The genes are TRBV2 and TRBJ1-5; weak D call: TRBD1 (5 bases). This CDR3 is 14 amino acids long. Deletions cut 5 bases from V and 9 bases from J, with 17 bases between. Germline CDR1 and CDR2: SNHLY and FYNNEI. The CDR3 region is CASSRDPLERPQHF. CDR3 coding DNA: TGTGCCAGCAGTCGGGACCCTCTGGAGCGGCCCCAGCATTTT.

The CDR3 nucleotides read TGTGCCTGGAGTGCCGGGACAGAATTCAATCAGCCCCAGCATTTT. It is translated as CAWSAGTEFNQPQHF. The genes are TRBV30 and TRBJ1-5, with 7 nucleotides matching TRBD1. From germline, CDR1 is GTSNPN and CDR2 SVGIG (reference sequence). The CDR3 consists of 15 residues. V lost 1 base to trimming and J lost 3 bases; unmatched junction nucleotides: 6. Full variable domain (outside the CDR3, taken from reference TRBV30 and TRBJ1-5): SQTIHQWPATLVQPVGSPLSLECTVEGTSNPNLYWYRQAAGRGLQLLFYSVGIGQISSEVPQNLSASRPQDRQFILSSKKLLLSDSGFYLCAWSAGTEFNQPQHFGDGTRLSIL.

This clone has just one count. The DNA of the CDR3 is TGTGCCAGCAGCCCGGACAGTGAGACCCAGTACTTC. As protein: CASSPDSETQYF. The genes are TRBV5-4 and TRBJ2-5; a weak D match, TRBD1 (6 bases). In germline, CDR1 is SGHNT, CDR2 YYREEE (reference sequence). Trimming stripped 4 bases from V and 5 bases from J, with 9 bases between. This CDR3 spans 12 amino acids.

The rearrangement joins TRBV4-1 to TRBJ1-4; D may be TRBD1 (5 bases). CDR1 and CDR2 from the germline V gene are MGHRA and YSYEKL. This CDR3 contains 14 residues. Trimming pared 5 bases from V and 11 bases from J, leaving 18 bases between. The CDR3 nucleotides are TGCGCCAGCAGCTCCCGGGACGGCGATTTGAAACTGTTTTTT. Encoded protein: CASSSRDGDLKLFF.

The table lists this clone with a count of one. This chain links TRBV7-3 with TRBJ2-3, with D tentatively TRBD1 or TRBD2 (7 bases each). The germline gives CDR1 SGHTA, CDR2 FQGTGA. This CDR3 is built from 17 residues. The germline V and J ends were trimmed by 7 bases and 2 bases, with 22 bases remaining between them. The CDR3 DNA reads TGTGCCAGCACATCGACAGGGAGGGGGACTAACACAGATACGCAGTATTTT. It yields the protein CASTSTGRGTNTDTQYF.

The rearrangement links TRBV6-5 to TRBJ1-5; 10 nucleotides agree with TRBD1. CDR1 is MNHEY and CDR2 is SVGAGI in the germline V gene. Trimming removed 8 bases from V and 5 bases from J; junction bases left unmatched: 6. This CDR3 contains 14 residues. CDR3 nucleotides: TGTGCCAGCGATTGGGACAGGGGCTATCAGCCCCAGCATTTT. Protein sequence: CASDWDRGYQPQHF.

The genes are TRBV5-4 and TRBJ1-1; D is possibly TRBD1 (6 bases). CDR1 and CDR2 from the germline V gene are SGHNT and YYREEE (reference sequence). Trimming removed 3 bases from V and 3 bases from J, with 15 bases in between. The CDR3 runs to 15 residues. CDR3 protein: CASSSSTGRYTEAFF. CDR3 DNA sequence: TGTGCCAGCAGCTCTTCGACAGGAAGGTACACTGAAGCTTTCTTT.

There are a few counts of this clone. CDR3 DNA sequence: TGTGCCAGCAGTACATACTTCTCTGGAAACACCATATATTTT. Residues: CASSTYFSGNTIYF. V usage is TRBV25-1 and J usage is TRBJ1-3, with D uncertain. The CDR3 is 14 amino acids. From germline, CDR1 is MGHDK and CDR2 SYGVNS. Trimming shortened V by 5 bases and J by 0 bases, and 8 bases separated the two germline ends.

The chain employs TRBV30 and TRBJ1-2; D is uncertain. The CDR3 sequence is 12 residues long. The V gene lost 7 bases and the J gene lost 4 bases, with 13 bases spanning the gap. CDR1 is GTSNPN and CDR2 is SVGIG in the germline V gene (reference sequence). The CDR3 coding sequence is TGTGCCTCAAAACCCAAGCCCTATGGCTACACCTTC. As protein: CASKPKPYGYTF.

This chain uses TRBV15 with TRBJ2-3; 10 bases align to TRBD2. The CDR3 sequence is 15 residues long. The V gene end was trimmed by 7 bases and the J gene end by 9 bases; junction bases not matched to a gene: 13. Germline V gene sequence: CDR1 LNHNV, CDR2 YYDKDF (reference sequence). This chain's CDR3 is CATNPKRGGESTQYF. In DNA form, the CDR3 reads TGTGCCACCAACCCAAAGCGGGGGGGCGAAAGCACGCAGTATTTT.

This clone was recorded once. The chain has TRBV5-1 and TRBJ1-6; a weak D match, TRBD1 (6 bases). With 4 bases removed from V and 4 bases from J, the gap between germline ends came to 9 bases. This CDR3 region has 14 residues. Per germline, CDR1 SGHRS and CDR2 YFSETQ. CDR3 protein: CASSDDRYNSPLHF. DNA of the CDR3: TGCGCCAGCAGCGACGACAGGTATAATTCACCCCTCCACTTT.

V usage is TRBV7-3 and J usage is TRBJ2-3; 9 nucleotides match TRBD1. CDR1 and CDR2 from the germline V gene are SGHTA and FQGTGA. V was clipped by 4 bases and J by 6 bases; unmatched bases: 5. The CDR3 is made up of 14 amino acids. The CDR3 reads CASSSGTGSDTQYF. The DNA of the CDR3 is TGTGCCAGCAGCTCTGGGACAGGGAGCGATACGCAGTATTTT. The full variable domain, completed using reference TRBV7-3 and TRBJ2-3, is GAGVSQTPSNKVTEKGKYVELRCDPISGHTALYWYRQSLGQGPEFLIYFQGTGAADDSGLPNDRFFAVRPEGSVSTLKIQRTERGDSAVYLCASSSGTGSDTQYFGPGTRLTVL.